The source of this T cell receptor (beta chain) is a study of sequential checkpoint blockade in melanoma. Background on the study: First-line arms were nivolumab then ipilimumab, or the reverse, randomized 1:1. 90 to 95 pretreatment tumor DNA samples were TCRβ immunosequenced. Study-level results: Patients with week-13 increases in T-cell fraction and clonality benefited about 30 times more often. Tumor T-cell fraction and clonality correlated with PD-L1 and CD8+ counts.

The method was immunoSEQ multiplex PCR; TCRdb's version includes in-frame clones alone and lacks a portion of them. The sample has about 18,000 clones, 73% seen once. Treatment noted: randomized to nivolumab then ipilimumab (arm A) or the reverse (arm B). On this clone: What it binds is not known.

CDR3 length equals 13 residues. Trimming stripped 6 bases from V and 3 bases from J, with 12 bases between. Looked up from germline, CDR1 is KGHSH and CDR2 is LQKENI. The source is a human donor with melanoma. The sample here was tumor tissue (inferred from file names), taken from a patient given nivolumab and ipilimumab in sequence. The chain links TRBV18 to TRBJ2-7, with D possibly TRBD1 on 6 matching bases. The CDR3 is CASSEQQGYEQYF. In nucleotides, the CDR3 is TGTGCCAGCTCTGAACAACAGGGCTACGAGCAGTACTTC.